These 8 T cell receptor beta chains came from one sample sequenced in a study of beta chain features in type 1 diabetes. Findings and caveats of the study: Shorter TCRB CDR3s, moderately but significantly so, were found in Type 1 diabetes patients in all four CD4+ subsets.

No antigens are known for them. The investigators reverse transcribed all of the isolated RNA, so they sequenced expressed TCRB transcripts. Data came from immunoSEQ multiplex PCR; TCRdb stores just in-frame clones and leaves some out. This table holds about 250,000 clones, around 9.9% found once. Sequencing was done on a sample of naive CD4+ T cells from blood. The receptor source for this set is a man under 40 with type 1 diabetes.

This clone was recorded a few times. The CDR3 nucleotides read TGCAGCGTTGAAGGAGACAGCAGTCTCGAGCAGTACTTC. Protein: CSVEGDSSLEQYF. V is TRBV29-1 and J is TRBJ2-7; tentatively, D is TRBD1 (5 bases). Germline-derived CDR1 and CDR2 are SQVTM and ANQGSEA. V shed 1 base and J shed 6 bases, with 13 bases lying between them. The CDR3 runs 13 residues.

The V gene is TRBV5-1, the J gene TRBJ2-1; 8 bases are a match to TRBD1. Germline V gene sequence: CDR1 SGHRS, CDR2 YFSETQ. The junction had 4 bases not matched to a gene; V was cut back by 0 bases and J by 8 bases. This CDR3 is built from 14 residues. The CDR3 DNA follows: TGCGCCAGCAGCTTGGTTCCAGGGGGCCATGAGCAGTTCTTC. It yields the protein CASSLVPGGHEQFF.

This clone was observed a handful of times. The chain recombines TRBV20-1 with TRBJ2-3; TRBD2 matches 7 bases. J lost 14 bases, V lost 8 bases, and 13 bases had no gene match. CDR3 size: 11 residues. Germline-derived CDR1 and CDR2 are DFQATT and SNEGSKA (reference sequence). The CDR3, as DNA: TGCAGTATCCCTTTTGGCGGGGGAGGGTATTTT. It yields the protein CSIPFGGGGYF.

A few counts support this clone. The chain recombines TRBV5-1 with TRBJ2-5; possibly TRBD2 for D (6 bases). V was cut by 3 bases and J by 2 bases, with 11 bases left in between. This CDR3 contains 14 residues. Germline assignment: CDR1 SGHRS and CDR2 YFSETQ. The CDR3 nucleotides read TGCGCCAGCAGCTCCCGGGGGAATCAAGAGACCCAGTACTTC. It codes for CASSSRGNQETQYF.

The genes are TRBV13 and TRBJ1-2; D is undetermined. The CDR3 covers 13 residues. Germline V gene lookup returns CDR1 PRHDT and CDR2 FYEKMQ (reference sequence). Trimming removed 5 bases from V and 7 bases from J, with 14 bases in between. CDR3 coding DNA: TGTGCCAGCAGCCTACCAAGTATCGGTGGCTACACCTTC. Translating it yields CASSLPSIGGYTF.

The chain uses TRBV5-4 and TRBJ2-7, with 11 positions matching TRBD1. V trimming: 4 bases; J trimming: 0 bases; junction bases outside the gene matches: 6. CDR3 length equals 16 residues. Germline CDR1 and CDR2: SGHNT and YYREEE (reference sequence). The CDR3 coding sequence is TGTGCCAGCAGCCTCGGGACAGGGGGACCCTCCTACGAGCAGTACTTC. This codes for CASSLGTGGPSYEQYF.

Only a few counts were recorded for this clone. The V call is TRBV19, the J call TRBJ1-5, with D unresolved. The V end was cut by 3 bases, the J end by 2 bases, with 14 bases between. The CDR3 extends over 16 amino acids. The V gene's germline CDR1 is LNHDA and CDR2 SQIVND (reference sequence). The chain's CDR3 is CASSMRLGFGNQPQHF. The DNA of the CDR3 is TGTGCCAGTAGTATGCGACTAGGATTTGGCAATCAGCCCCAGCATTTT.

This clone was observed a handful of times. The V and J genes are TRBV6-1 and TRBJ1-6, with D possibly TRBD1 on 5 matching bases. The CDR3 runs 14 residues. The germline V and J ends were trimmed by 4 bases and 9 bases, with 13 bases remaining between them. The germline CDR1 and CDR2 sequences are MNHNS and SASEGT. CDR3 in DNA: TGTGCCAGCAGTGCCTGGGCGGGGGGTTCACCCCTCCACTTT. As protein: CASSAWAGGSPLHF.